The T cell receptor beta chain under discussion was sequenced for a study of cytomegalovirus exposure and HLA in healthy donors. Looking at the study overall: There were about 85 million unique TCRs (from HLA-typed donors) in an early data release. The study, taken as a whole, reports: A list of around 160 TCR beta chains associated with cytomegalovirus was given.

As concerns this clone: Its matching antigen is unknown.

It was with 60 Vbeta and 13 Jbeta primers that the PCR ran. Sequenced by immunoSEQ multiplex PCR; TCRdb stores in-frame clones only, minus some. Here the sample spans 100,000 to 150,000 clones, approximately 75% being singletons. The CDR3 runs to 14 residues. Germline CDR1 is SGHNT and CDR2 is YYREEE (reference sequence). V was pared by 4 bases and J by 1 base, with 11 bases between. The chain links TRBV5-4 to TRBJ1-1, with D tentatively TRBD1 (5 bases). Sequencing used PBMCs. The receptor's source is a male donor in good health and CMV-seronegative. In DNA, the CDR3 is TGTGCCAGCAGCAGAATACAGGAGAACACTGAAGCTTTCTTT. Encoded protein: CASSRIQENTEAFF.